The clone carrying this T cell receptor beta chain was detected a few times. Germline values: CDR1 SGDLS, CDR2 YYNGEE. The CDR3 sequence is 12 residues long. V lost 4 bases and J lost 7, with 9 bases in between. The sample originates from a study of molecular identifiers for immune sequencing clone quantification. Naive CD8 T cell sorting was performed on the CD8+CD4-CCR7+CD45RA+ phenotype. TCRdb fed the PCR reads into MiXCR, producing one record per CDR3 protein. The sample lists a few hundred thousand distinct CDR3 sequences, about a fifth occurring once. Sequencing was carried out using naive CD8+ T cells from blood, with Jurkat cell RNA spiked in. Noted subset: FACS-sorted CD8+CD4-CCR7+CD45RA+ naive T cells. The chain links TRBV9 to TRBJ2-1; D is uncertain. The receptor's source is a human donor in good health. Some libraries in this study had Jurkat cell RNA spiked in. The CDR3 loop is CASSHSRNEQFF. The CDR3 DNA follows: TGTGCCAGCAGCCATAGCCGGAATGAGCAGTTCTTC.